Listed below are T cell receptor beta chains from one sample, sequenced in a study of human T cells and chemical hapten exposure. TCRdb analysed the RACE reads with MiXCR anew, one entry per CDR3 protein. The table shows roughly 260,000 distinct CDR3 sequences, with more than 6.5% occurring only once. Source: whole blood, taken in connection with sensitization to the hapten diphenylcyclopropenone (DPC). The receptors were sampled from a woman in her 40s with alopecia areata. Some clones in this sample may be carry-over from other donors' samples. Each CDR3 is given with its conserved first and last residue. The order of the fields is J gene, clone size, D gene, V gene, CDR3 protein, CDR3 DNA. The D gene is left open where the match is weak. The listing skips clone size in some rows; elsewhere it reads once, few, many or a size class.

>TRBJ2-3|many|TRBD1|TRBV20-1
CSAGTGVTDTQYF
TGCAGTGCTGGGACAGGGGTCACAGATACGCAGTATTTT
>TRBJ1-2|NA|NA|TRBV7-8
CASSFRRDGDLDGYTF
TGTGCCAGCAGCTTCCGAAGGGACGGGGACTTGGATGGCTACACCTTC
>TRBJ2-7|medium-sized|NA|TRBV29-1
CSVEGYEQYF
TGCAGCGTTGAGGGATACGAGCAGTACTTC
>TRBJ1-5|few|NA|TRBV18
CASSPLTVKGKPQHF
TGTGCCAGCTCACCGCTGACAGTCAAGGGAAAGCCCCAGCATTTT
>TRBJ2-7|few|NA|TRBV20-1
CSAPGRPYEQYF
TGCAGTGCTCCGGGACGCCCCTACGAGCAGTACTTC
>TRBJ1-2|many|NA|TRBV15
CATSRDLSSHYGYTF
TGTGCCACCAGCAGGGACCTAAGTTCACACTATGGCTACACCTTC
>TRBJ1-1|NA|NA|TRBV25-1
CASSPTGPLSEAFF
TGTGCCAGCAGCCCCACTGGGCCCCTTTCTGAAGCTTTCTTT
>TRBJ2-6|many|NA|TRBV12-3/TRBV12-4
CASTRDGASGANVLTF
TGTGCCAGCACCAGGGACGGAGCCTCTGGGGCCAACGTCCTGACTTTC
>TRBJ1-3|few|TRBD1|TRBV28
CASSFQGAAGNTIYF
TGTGCCAGCAGTTTTCAGGGGGCGGCTGGAAACACCATATATTTT
>TRBJ2-1|many|NA|TRBV12-3/TRBV12-4
CASSQNEQFF
TGTGCCAGCAGTCAAAATGAGCAGTTCTTC
>TRBJ2-7|many|NA|TRBV7-6
CASSLGPGLTYEQYF
TGTGCCAGCAGCTTAGGCCCGGGCCTTACCTACGAGCAGTACTTC
>TRBJ2-5|NA|NA|TRBV7-2
CASSRQLAETQYF
TGTGCCAGCAGCCGACAGTTAGCAGAGACCCAGTACTTC
>TRBJ2-7|many|TRBD2|TRBV7-2
CASSLRRLAGGEQYF
TGTGCCAGCAGCTTACGAAGACTAGCGGGAGGTGAGCAGTACTTC
>TRBJ1-3|NA|NA|TRBV28
CASSLLGNTIYF
TGTGCCAGCAGTTTATTAGGCAACACCATATATTTT
>TRBJ2-1|many|TRBD1|TRBV29-1
CSVDETGGIYEQFF
TGCAGCGTTGACGAGACAGGGGGGATCTATGAGCAGTTCTTC
>TRBJ2-7|few|NA|TRBV6-5
CASSSGTTYEQYF
TGTGCCAGCAGTTCCGGGACAACCTACGAGCAGTACTTC
>TRBJ1-3|NA|NA|TRBV7-2
CASSFGQGNTIYF
TGTGCCAGCAGCTTTGGACAGGGAAACACCATATATTTT
>TRBJ2-4|few|NA|TRBV24-1
CATSDWKANIQYF
TGTGCCACCAGTGATTGGAAGGCAAACATTCAGTACTTC
>TRBJ1-1|NA|TRBD1|TRBV2
CASSRQGPTEAFF
TGTGCCAGCAGCCGACAGGGGCCCACTGAAGCTTTCTTT
>TRBJ2-3|NA|TRBD2|TRBV6-4
CASSISPSGSTDTQYF
TGTGCCAGCAGTATATCCCCTAGCGGCAGCACAGATACGCAGTATTTT
>TRBJ2-3|NA|TRBD2|TRBV6-6
CASSGRAERDTQYF
TGTGCCAGCAGCGGGAGGGCCGAGAGAGATACGCAGTATTTT
>TRBJ2-5|many|TRBD2|TRBV28
CASSLQGLAGEETQYF
TGTGCCAGCAGTTTACAGGGACTAGCGGGAGAAGAGACCCAGTACTTC
>TRBJ1-2|few|NA|TRBV6-1
CASSERAYGYTF
TGTGCCAGCAGTGAAAGGGCTTATGGCTACACCTTC
>TRBJ2-2|few|TRBD2|TRBV6-5
CASSETSGSLNTGELFF
TGTGCCAGCAGTGAGACTAGCGGAAGTTTAAACACCGGGGAGCTGTTTTTT
>TRBJ1-5|few|NA|TRBV7-9
CASSFKECIQPQHF
TGTGCCAGCAGCTTCAAAGAATGTATTCAGCCCCAGCATTTT
>TRBJ1-2|NA|NA|TRBV6-5
CASSFREEAYGYTF
TGTGCCAGCAGTTTCAGGGAAGAGGCCTATGGCTACACCTTC
>TRBJ2-7|NA|NA|TRBV12-3/TRBV12-4
CASSLMGEQNF
TGTGCCAGCAGTTTGATGGGCGAGCAGAACTTC
>TRBJ2-7|few|NA|TRBV6-2/TRBV6-3
CASGDWSRYEQYF
TGTGCCAGCGGTGACTGGTCCCGCTACGAGCAGTACTTC
>TRBJ1-5|many|NA|TRBV5-6
CASSLQRGSQPQHF
TGTGCCAGCAGCTTGCAGAGGGGCAGTCAGCCCCAGCATTTT
>TRBJ1-3|few|NA|TRBV4-2
CASSRETSGTLGNTIYF
TGTGCCAGCAGCCGAGAAACCAGCGGGACACTTGGAAACACCATATATTTT
>TRBJ2-5|many|TRBD2|TRBV29-1
CSVVVRGQETQYF
TGCAGCGTTGTTGTGCGGGGGCAAGAGACCCAGTACTTC
>TRBJ1-4|many|NA|TRBV11-2
CASSRPLEKLFF
TGTGCCAGCAGCCGCCCACTCGAAAAACTGTTTTTT
>TRBJ1-6|few|NA|TRBV12-3/TRBV12-4
CASSPGNSPLHF
TGTGCCAGCAGTCCAGGGAATTCACCCCTCCACTTT
>TRBJ2-7|few|NA|TRBV6-2/TRBV6-3
CASSYSSASSYEQYF
TGTGCCAGCAGTTACTCTTCAGCGTCCTCCTACGAGCAGTACTTC
>TRBJ2-7|NA|NA|TRBV7-2
CASSGAGHSSYEQYF
TGTGCCAGCAGCGGGGCGGGACACAGCTCCTACGAGCAGTACTTC
>TRBJ2-1|few|TRBD2|TRBV11-1
CASSLGLAIWNEQFF
TGTGCCAGCAGCTTAGGACTAGCTATCTGGAATGAGCAGTTCTTC
>TRBJ2-7|NA|NA|TRBV30
CAWTRIAGLREQYF
TGTGCCTGGACTAGAATCGCGGGGCTCCGAGAGCAGTACTTC
>TRBJ2-1|many|TRBD1|TRBV7-2
CASRMGQGYNEQFF
TGTGCCAGCAGGATGGGACAGGGTTACAATGAGCAGTTCTTC
>TRBJ2-7|few|NA|TRBV19
CASSTITRDASDEQYF
TGTGCCAGTAGTACAATCACTAGGGACGCCTCTGACGAGCAGTACTTC
>TRBJ2-1|NA|NA|TRBV20-1
CSASPSQRWGEQFF
TGCAGTGCTAGCCCCAGTCAGCGTTGGGGTGAGCAGTTCTTC
>TRBJ2-1|NA|TRBD2|TRBV7-9
CASSDSGRAGEQFF
TGTGCCAGCAGCGATAGCGGGAGAGCTGGTGAGCAGTTCTTC
>TRBJ1-6|few|NA|TRBV3-1
CASSQGHPSSYNSPLHF
TGTGCCAGCAGCCAAGGACACCCGAGCTCCTATAATTCACCCCTCCACTTT